These 14 T cell receptor beta chains were sequenced from one sample in a study of control samples from healthy donors and cancer patients. Method: immunoSEQ multiplex PCR; TCRdb's copy keeps in-frame clones and lacks some. The top ten hold 9.5% to 15% of the sample, which has around 150,000 clones, about 90% seen once. The material sequenced was blood. The source of these receptors is a man aged 25 to 40 in good health.

The CDR3 reads CASTYSKPEETQYF. The CDR3, as DNA: TGTGCCAGCACCTACTCCAAGCCCGAAGAGACCCAGTACTTC. This sequence joins TRBV6-5 and TRBJ2-5; no definite D call. The CDR3 length is 14 residues. Germline lookup yields CDR1 MNHEY and CDR2 SVGAGI. V was pared by 7 bases and J by 3 bases, with 15 bases between.

This chain links TRBV11-2 with TRBJ2-7; D is possibly TRBD1 (5 bases). V lost 1 base and J lost 4, with 8 bases in between. Germline V gene data show CDR1 as SGHAT and CDR2 as FQNNGV. This CDR3 has 13 residues. CDR3 sequence reads: CASSLGPGYEQYF. CDR3 in DNA: TGTGCCAGCAGCTTAGGTCCAGGGTACGAGCAGTACTTC.

V is TRBV5-4 and J is TRBJ1-6; D remains unclear. Trimming stripped 5 bases from V and 6 bases from J, with 15 bases between. This CDR3 has 15 residues. Germline V gives CDR1 SGHNT, CDR2 YYREEE (reference sequence). CDR3 bases: TGTGCCAGCAGTTTTATAGGAGGTGTTAATTCACCCCTCCACTTT. Translation gives CASSFIGGVNSPLHF.

The chain links TRBV10-3 to TRBJ2-7; perhaps TRBD1 as D (6 bases). The CDR3 has 12 amino acids. The V end was cut by 11 bases, the J end by 0 bases, with 11 bases between. Germline CDR1 and CDR2: ENHRY and SYGVKD. This chain's CDR3 is CALRDTSYEQYF. In DNA, the CDR3 is TGTGCCTTAAGGGACACCTCCTACGAGCAGTACTTC.

This chain joins TRBV5-8 and TRBJ1-4, with D perhaps TRBD1 (6 bases). CDR1 is SGHTS, CDR2 YDEGEE, per germline. V gave up 8 bases and J gave up 6 bases, with 17 bases separating them. The CDR3 has 14 amino acids. CDR3 sequence reads: CASWLGGSDEKLFF. The CDR3 DNA sequence: TGTGCCAGTTGGCTGGGGGGCTCGGATGAAAAACTGTTTTTT.

In its sample, this clone was seen once. The J gene is TRBJ2-7, the V gene TRBV28, with 7 bases matching TRBD1. Trimming cost V 4 bases and J 3 bases; bases outside gene matches: 6. The V gene's germline CDR1 is MDHEN and CDR2 SYDVKM. CDR3 size: 14 residues. The CDR3 region is CASSSGTDNYEQYF. As DNA, the CDR3 is TGTGCCAGCAGTTCGGGGACAGATAACTACGAGCAGTACTTC. Full variable domain (rest looked up from reference TRBV28 and TRBJ2-7): DVKVTQSSRYLVKRTGEKVFLECVQDMDHENMFWYRQDPGLGLRLIYFSYDVKMKEKGDIPEGYSVSREKKERFSLILESASTNQTSMYLCASSSGTDNYEQYFGPGTRLTVT.

The V and J genes are TRBV7-2 and TRBJ2-5, with a weak D call TRBD2 (6 bases). Trimming removed 1 base at V and 7 bases at J, with 13 bases between. Germline V gene data show CDR1 as SGHTA and CDR2 as FQGNSA. CDR3 length equals 14 residues. DNA of the CDR3: TGTGCCAGCAGCTTAGGGACGCGGGGAGTGACCCAGTACTTC. It codes for CASSLGTRGVTQYF.

CDR3 DNA: TGTGCCATCTCAGTAGCGGGGGGGCGAGAGACCCAGTACTTC. Its protein product is CAISVAGGRETQYF. The gene calls are TRBV10-3 and TRBJ2-5; 11 bases match TRBD2. The length of the CDR3 is 14 residues. CDR1 ENHRY and CDR2 SYGVKD come from the germline V gene. V shed 8 bases, J shed 4 bases, and the junction held 6 bases outside the gene matches.

The chain links TRBV5-4 to TRBJ1-3, with D possibly TRBD1 on 5 matching bases. Germline loops: CDR1 SGHNT, CDR2 YYREEE (reference sequence). The CDR3 is 16 amino acids. V was pared by 4 bases and J by 0 bases, with 14 bases between. In DNA, the CDR3 is TGTGCCAGCAGCAGGGAGGGGAGCCCCTCTGGAAACACCATATATTTT. Its protein is CASSREGSPSGNTIYF.

The chain joins TRBV3-1 (or the pseudogene TRBV3-2) to TRBJ1-2; 9 bases line up with TRBD1. Trimming took 3 bases from V and 9 from J; bases not matched to a gene: 17. CDR1 LGHDT and CDR2 YNNKEL come from the germline V gene (reference sequence). This CDR3 is built from 17 residues. Here the CDR3 reads CASSHRGQGPPGPRYTF. DNA of the CDR3: TGTGCCAGCAGCCACCGGGGACAGGGACCCCCAGGACCCCGCTACACCTTC.

This chain connects TRBV4-1 to TRBJ2-7, with a weak D call TRBD2 (5 bases). Germline assignment: CDR1 MGHRA and CDR2 YSYEKL. The CDR3 sequence is 14 residues long. V gave up 1 base and J gave up 5 bases, with 12 bases separating them. CDR3 residues: CASSQVEGSDEQYF. DNA of the CDR3: TGCGCCAGCAGCCAAGTAGAGGGTAGCGACGAGCAGTACTTC.

On this clone: One end of the junction does not line up with germline, which may come from a read error. This rearrangement joins TRBV5-1 to TRBJ1-4, with unresolved D. The CDR3 loop spans 15 amino acids. Germline CDR1 is SGHRS and CDR2 is YFSETQ. CDR3 DNA sequence: TGCGCCAGCACCTTGGCGGAGGCAACTAATGAAAAACTGTTTTTT. Translated, it gives CASTLAEATNEKLFF.

V gene TRBV19 combines with J gene TRBJ1-2; D remains ambiguous. The CDR3 totals 14 residues. CDR1 is LNHDA and CDR2 is SQIVND in the germline V gene (reference sequence). V gave up 5 bases and J gave up 6 bases, with 16 bases separating them. CDR3 sequence reads: CASSSELRWDGYTF. The CDR3 DNA reads as TGTGCCAGTAGTTCCGAGCTCAGGTGGGATGGCTACACCTTC.

The gene calls are TRBV3-1 (or the pseudogene TRBV3-2) and TRBJ2-5; D is ambiguous. This CDR3 is built from 14 residues. The V and J ends lost 2 bases and 2 bases respectively, with 9 bases between them. Germline loops: CDR1 LGHDT, CDR2 YNNKEL (reference sequence). Written as DNA, the CDR3 is TGTGCCAGCAGCCAATACCGAGAACAAGAGACCCAGTACTTC. Protein: CASSQYREQETQYF.